This TCR beta chain derives from a study of blood T cell repertoires in COVID-19. Study at large: Researchers got acute and convalescent COVID-19 samples from the United States, Italy and Spain. The analysed material was cDNA or gDNA that came from T cells, B-cell-depleted T cells, or PBMCs.

Some clones are missing from TCRdb's copy, which holds only in-frame ones; the method was immunoSEQ multiplex PCR. Of under 120,000 clones in the sample, over 75% were seen once. The sequence derives from a woman aged 80 or older with acute or convalescent COVID-19. Material for sequencing was peripheral blood.

In nucleotides, the CDR3 is TGTGCCAGCAGCCAAGGAGGGAATCAGCCCCAGCATTTT. Its translation: CASSQGGNQPQHF. The chain employs TRBV14 and TRBJ1-5; unclear D gene. Between the trimmed V and J ends, which lost 1 base and 4 bases, there was a span of 5 bases. Germline V gene lookup returns CDR1 SGHDN and CDR2 FVKESK. This CDR3 contains 13 residues.